The 29 T cell receptor beta chains below come from one sample, sequenced in a study of post-analysis software for immune sequencing data. Study results and limitations: Elevated frequency relative to controls characterized four or five TRBV segments in patients, TRBV5-6, TRBV5-1 and TRBV20-1 among them.

Their specific antigens are unknown. Incorporated into the TCR beta cDNA libraries were unique molecular identifiers, which served to reduce PCR and sequencing biases. Each CDR3 protein gets one entry after TCRdb re-called the PCR reads with MiXCR. The sample records around 260,000 distinct CDR3 sequences, 35% to 45% being singletons. Material: blood. Receptor source: a girl between 5 and 17 years old with multiple sclerosis.

On this clonotype itself: A much larger clone differs by one base, so this may be a read error. This chain uses TRBV13 with TRBJ2-5, with D unclear. CDR1 is PRHDT and CDR2 is FYEKMQ in the germline V gene (reference sequence). The CDR3 extends over 12 amino acids. The V end lost 4 bases, the J end lost 1 base, and 4 bases lay between the germline ends. The CDR3 loop is CASSSAQETQYF. CDR3 DNA sequence: TGTGCCAGCAGCTCAGCCCAAGAGACCCAGTACTTC.

Only one count was recorded for this clonotype. The CDR3 nucleotides are TGTGCCAGCAGCACGACCCGGGAGTCCGAGCAGTACTTC. Translating it yields CASSTTRESEQYF. This chain uses TRBV6-2 or TRBV6-3 with TRBJ2-4, with D perhaps matching TRBD2 (6 bases). Judging by the DNA end, TRBJ2-7 fits better; the J call may be wrong. CDR3 length equals 13 residues. CDR1 is MNHEY, CDR2 SVGEGT, per germline.

The chain couples TRBV6-6 to TRBJ1-3; D is ambiguous. This CDR3 has 14 residues. Trimming cost V 4 bases and J 2 bases, with 9 bases left between them. Germline lookup yields CDR1 MNHNY and CDR2 SVGAGI (reference sequence). CDR3 nucleotides: TGTGCCAGCAGTTTCCGGGAAGCTGGAAACACCATATATTTT. Amino acid sequence: CASSFREAGNTIYF.

The chain uses TRBV12-3 or TRBV12-4 and TRBJ1-2; 9 bases match TRBD1. V was clipped by 6 bases and J by 6 bases; unmatched bases: 17. The CDR3 is 17 amino acids. CDR3 sequence reads: CASSPFRDRVRRDGYTF. The CDR3 nucleotides are TGTGCCAGCAGCCCCTTCCGGGACAGGGTAAGGAGAGATGGCTACACCTTC.

On this clonotype itself: A much larger clonotype is one base distant, so this may be a read error. The rearrangement links TRBV5-1 to TRBJ2-1, with 9 nucleotides matching TRBD2. The germline V gene encodes CDR1 SGHRS and CDR2 YFSETQ. This CDR3 spans 14 amino acids. V lost 4 bases to trimming and J lost 10 bases; unmatched junction nucleotides: 9. DNA for the CDR3: TGCGCCAGCAGCCCGGCGGGAGGGGCCTACGAGCAGTTCTTC. As protein: CASSPAGGAYEQFF. The entire variable domain, with the rest obtained from reference TRBV5-1 and TRBJ2-1, is as follows: KAGVTQTPRYLIKTRGQQVTLSCSPISGHRSVSWYQQTPGQGLQFLFEYFSETQRNKGNFPGRFSGRQFSNSRSEMNVSTLELGDSALYLCASSPAGGAYEQFFGPGTRLTVL.

This clonotype was recorded many times. CDR3 DNA: TGTGCCAGCAGTTACTCTCCACAGAGCAATCAGCCCCAGCATTTT. As protein: CASSYSPQSNQPQHF. The chain employs TRBV6-6 and TRBJ1-5; D remains ambiguous. Germline loops: CDR1 MNHNY, CDR2 SVGAGI (reference sequence). The CDR3 spans 15 residues. The V end was cut by 0 bases, the J end by 1 base, with 7 bases between.

This clonotype was seen ten or more times. This sequence joins TRBV29-1 and TRBJ1-1; tentatively, D is TRBD1 (6 bases). This CDR3 is 12 amino acids long. V was shortened by 6 bases and J by 3 bases, with 11 bases between the two germline ends. Germline-derived CDR1 and CDR2 are SQVTM and ANQGSEA. The CDR3: CSVRAGDTEAFF. CDR3 nucleotide sequence: TGCAGCGTGCGCGCAGGGGACACTGAAGCTTTCTTT.

This clonotype was counted a few times. V is TRBV28 and J is TRBJ1-1, with D unresolved. Deletions cut 2 bases from V and 8 bases from J, with 12 bases between. This CDR3 is built from 13 residues. Germline V gene data show CDR1 as MDHEN and CDR2 as SYDVKM. CDR3 DNA sequence: TGTGCCAGCAGTTTACCGGACGGCTCAGAAGCTTTCTTT. Its translation: CASSLPDGSEAFF. The entire variable domain, with the rest obtained from reference TRBV28 and TRBJ1-1, is as follows: DVKVTQSSRYLVKRTGEKVFLECVQDMDHENMFWYRQDPGLGLRLIYFSYDVKMKEKGDIPEGYSVSREKKERFSLILESASTNQTSMYLCASSLPDGSEAFFGQGTRLTVV.

Ten or more counts support this clonotype. The chain carries TRBV24-1 and TRBJ2-1, with 12 bases lining up with TRBD2. CDR3 length: 19 amino acids. V trimming: 9 bases; J trimming: 0 bases; junction bases outside the gene matches: 14. Germline CDR1 is KGHDR and CDR2 is SFDVKD. CDR3 DNA: TGTGCCACCGAAGATACCGGGACTAGCGGGCCCAGCTCCTACAATGAGCAGTTCTTC. Translation: CATEDTGTSGPSSYNEQFF.

In its sample, this clonotype was seen many times. V and J are TRBV7-2 and TRBJ2-7, with D unclear. V gave up 1 base and J gave up 1 base, with 8 bases separating them. CDR1 SGHTA and CDR2 FQGNSA come from the germline V gene. The CDR3 runs 14 residues. Here the CDR3 reads CASSLGSASYEQYF. The CDR3 region has the DNA TGTGCCAGCAGCTTAGGCTCCGCGTCCTACGAGCAGTACTTC.

This clonotype was counted many times. J is TRBJ1-2 and V is TRBV20-1; the match to TRBD1 covers 10 bases. This CDR3 contains 13 residues. Germline CDR1 is DFQATT and CDR2 is SNEGSKA (reference sequence). V lost 4 bases, J lost 5 bases, and 4 bases stayed unmatched. The CDR3 sequence is CSATRTGGYGYTF. For the CDR3, the DNA is TGCAGTGCTACAAGGACAGGGGGTTATGGCTACACCTTC.

This clonotype was found once. The junction shows a germline mismatch at one end, possibly a read error. The V call is TRBV7-2, the J call TRBJ1-5, with D perhaps matching TRBD1 (5 bases). CDR3 size: 16 residues. The V gene's germline CDR1 is SGHTA and CDR2 FQGNSA. The CDR3 here is CASSLGHRTSNLPQHF. CDR3 nucleotides: TGTGCCAGCAGCTTAGGACACCGGACAAGCAATCTGCCCCAGCATTTT. The full variable domain, with the rest looked up from reference TRBV7-2 and TRBJ1-5, is GAGVSQSPSNKVTEKGKDVELRCDPISGHTALYWYRQSLGQGLEFLIYFQGNSAPDKSGLPSDRFSAERTGGSVSTLTIQRTQQEDSAVYLCASSLGHRTSNLPQHFGDGTRLSIL.

This clonotype occurred many times. The V gene is TRBV7-2, the J gene TRBJ2-2, with D unclear. The ends were cut back, 1 base at V and 4 bases at J, with 7 bases in the middle. The CDR3 is made up of 14 amino acids. Germline CDR1 and CDR2: SGHTA and FQGNSA. CDR3 loop: CASSLGVGTGELFF. CDR3 nucleotide sequence: TGTGCCAGCAGCTTAGGGGTCGGCACCGGGGAGCTGTTTTTT.

This clonotype was detected many times. The V call is TRBV7-6, the J call TRBJ1-6, with TRBD1 matching over 9 bases. The CDR3 consists of 14 residues. The germline CDR1 and CDR2 sequences are SGHVS and FNYEAQ. Unmatched junction bases numbered 5, after V lost 4 bases and J lost 10 bases. CDR3 residues: CASSSTGGNSPLHF. The CDR3 DNA sequence: TGTGCCAGCAGCTCGACAGGGGGGAACTCACCCCTCCACTTT.

The J gene is TRBJ1-1, the V gene TRBV19, with D possibly being TRBD1 (5 bases). Trimming left V 7 bases short and J 0 bases short, with 12 bases between. The CDR3 loop spans 14 amino acids. The germline V gene has CDR1 LNHDA and CDR2 SQIVND (reference sequence). The CDR3 here is CASKIRAVNTEAFF. The CDR3 DNA follows: TGTGCCAGTAAGATCAGGGCTGTGAACACTGAAGCTTTCTTT.

This chain connects TRBV28 to TRBJ2-1; D remains ambiguous. Trimming stripped 3 bases from V and 3 bases from J, with 9 bases between. The CDR3 is 14 amino acids. Germline-derived CDR1 and CDR2 are MDHEN and SYDVKM. CDR3 loop: CASSFTMYYNEQFF. CDR3 sequence (DNA): TGTGCCAGCAGTTTTACTATGTACTACAATGAGCAGTTCTTC.

This clonotype was seen repeatedly, ten times or more. The J gene is TRBJ1-1, the V gene TRBV27; 7 nucleotides line up with TRBD1. With V trimmed by 5 bases and J by 3 bases, 3 bases remained unmatched. The CDR3 has 13 residues. Germline values: CDR1 MNHEY, CDR2 SMNVEV (reference sequence). The CDR3 DNA sequence: TGTGCCAGCAGTCGGCAGGGGGACACTGAAGCTTTCTTT. Translation: CASSRQGDTEAFF.

This clonotype came up a few times. This chain links TRBV12-3 or TRBV12-4 with TRBJ1-3; D gene unclear. This CDR3 comprises 16 residues. The germline V and J ends were trimmed by 1 base and 1 base, with 11 bases remaining between them. Written as DNA, the CDR3 is TGTGCCAGCAGTTTAGAGCTTGGTTCGTCTGGAAACACCATATATTTT. This gives the protein CASSLELGSSGNTIYF.

The rearrangement links TRBV9 to TRBJ2-7; TRBD1 or TRBD2 may be the D gene (5 bases each). The J call could be wrong; TRBJ2-5 is a better fit for the DNA end. Germline assignment: CDR1 SGDLS and CDR2 YYNGEE. There are 15 residues in the CDR3. CDR3 amino acids: CASSIGTLGVETQYF. CDR3 nucleotides: TGTGCCAGCAGCATCGGGACGCTGGGGGTCGAGACCCAGTACTTC.

This clonotype has ten or more counts. The V call is TRBV18, the J call TRBJ2-7, with TRBD1 as a possible D gene (6 bases). The CDR3 loop spans 13 amino acids. Trimming removed 4 bases at V and 1 base at J, with 8 bases between. The germline gives CDR1 KGHSH, CDR2 LQKENI. The CDR3 loop reads CASSRDMSYEQYF. The CDR3, as DNA: TGTGCCAGCTCACGGGACATGTCCTACGAGCAGTACTTC.

There are a few counts of this clonotype. The chain links TRBV6-2 or TRBV6-3 to TRBJ2-1, with 7 bases lining up with TRBD2. Trimming at V came to 7 bases and at J to 0 bases, leaving 12 bases not matched to a gene. Germline CDR1 is MNHEY and CDR2 is SVGEGT. The CDR3 is 17 amino acids. CDR3 DNA: TGTGCCAGCACGAAGACGAGCGGGGTCGGCTCCTACAATGAGCAGTTCTTC. Translating it yields CASTKTSGVGSYNEQFF.

The chain employs TRBV6-2 or TRBV6-3 and TRBJ1-5; D is ambiguous. Trimming cost V 6 bases and J 4 bases, with 19 bases left between them. This CDR3 has 16 amino acids. Germline V gene sequence: CDR1 MNHEY, CDR2 SVGEGT. The CDR3 loop is CASRSYSRLLNQPQHF. The CDR3 DNA reads as TGTGCCAGCAGGAGTTACTCGCGCCTCCTAAATCAGCCCCAGCATTTT.

The rearrangement links TRBV20-1 to TRBJ1-3, with a weak D call TRBD1 (5 bases). There are 14 residues in the CDR3. V lost 3 bases to trimming and J lost 2 bases, with 11 bases between them. Germline lookup yields CDR1 DFQATT and CDR2 SNEGSKA (reference sequence). CDR3 residues: CSARTTVTGNTIYF. DNA of the CDR3: TGCAGTGCTAGGACGACAGTCACTGGAAACACCATATATTTT.

The chain links TRBV14 to TRBJ2-5, with TRBD2 matching over 7 bases. Germline V gives CDR1 SGHDN, CDR2 FVKESK. V lost 4 bases and J lost 2; bases outside the gene matches: 13. This CDR3 region has 17 residues. The CDR3 spells CASSLNPAGRLQETQYF. DNA of the CDR3: TGTGCCAGCAGCCTTAACCCAGCGGGACGCCTACAAGAGACCCAGTACTTC.

There are a few counts of this clonotype. A read error may be the cause here, since a much bigger clone is one base away. The chain couples TRBV7-2 to TRBJ2-5, with D perhaps given as TRBD1 or TRBD2 (6 bases each). Near its end, the DNA agrees better with TRBJ2-7, so the J call may be wrong. In germline, CDR1 is SGHTA, CDR2 FQGNSA. The CDR3 is 14 amino acids. The chain's CDR3 is CASSLARGAYEQYF. CDR3 sequence (DNA): TGTGCCAGCAGCTTAGCGAGGGGGGCCTACGAGCAGTACTTC.

This clonotype appeared many times. This rearrangement joins TRBV7-9 to TRBJ1-2, with TRBD1 as a possible D gene (6 bases). V was shortened by 5 bases and J by 7 bases, with 11 bases between the two germline ends. CDR1 is SEHNR and CDR2 is FQNEAQ in the germline V gene (reference sequence). This CDR3 is built from 12 residues. The CDR3 loop is CASSPGGRGYTF. CDR3 nucleotides: TGTGCCAGCAGCCCGGGGGGCCGTGGCTACACCTTC.

The sample holds a few counts of this clonotype. V is TRBV2 and J is TRBJ1-1, with TRBD1 matching 8 bases. From germline, CDR1 is SNHLY and CDR2 FYNNEI. The V and J ends lost 3 bases and 2 bases, in that order; junction bases with no gene match: 5. The CDR3 loop spans 15 amino acids. As DNA, the CDR3 is TGTGCCAGCAGTGAGGAAGACAGGGGTAACACTGAAGCTTTCTTT. Its translation is CASSEEDRGNTEAFF.

DNA of the CDR3: TGCAGTGCTAGAGATCTCGTGGGCGAGCAGTACTTC. It encodes CSARDLVGEQYF. The rearrangement joins TRBV20-1 to TRBJ2-5; D is ambiguous. The J call may be wrong; the DNA end is better matched by TRBJ2-7. Germline assignment: CDR1 DFQATT and CDR2 SNEGSKA (reference sequence). The CDR3 is made up of 12 amino acids.

The rearrangement uses TRBV20-1 and TRBJ2-7; 11 nucleotides line up with TRBD2. The length of the CDR3 is 13 residues. V lost 6 bases and J lost 4; bases outside the gene matches: 5. Germline assignment: CDR1 DFQATT and CDR2 SNEGSKA (reference sequence). The CDR3 region has the DNA TGCAGTGCGGATATAGCGGGAGGGTACGAGCAGTACTTC. As protein: CSADIAGGYEQYF.